Below, one T cell receptor (beta chain) is given with its context. This receptor's antigen is unknown. Nothing much larger sits one base from this clone, and base qualities are not available. This record comes from a study of ipilimumab plus nivolumab after autologous stem cell transplantation (dated by TCRdb to 2020 to 2023). In terms of the full investigation: The median number of doses that trial patients received was four or five for ipilimumab and about 8 for nivolumab. Both primary refractory and relapsed disease were represented in the DLBCL cohort, where 18-month progression-free survival was 85.7% and 28.6%, respectively. Patients undergoing autologous transplant for high-risk diffuse large B cell lymphoma, mature T cell lymphoma, or multiple myeloma were enrolled in the trial. The intent-to-treat population of the trial consisted of roughly 38 patients.

To prepare the library, the immunoSEQ multiplex PCR assay was applied. This immuneACCESS table, as held by TCRdb, lists in-frame sequences with V and J called but not all clones. Of the missing ones, under half trace to an unresolved V gene in checked studies; the others have no known cause. Counted in this sample were approximately 80,000 clones; about 83% of them appeared once. The top ten clones comprise around 2% of the sample. The research as a whole found: Combined checkpoint inhibition appeared tolerable as post-transplant consolidation, according to the authors' conclusion. The authors stated that profiles of the T cell receptor repertoire, regulatory T cell phenotype and gut microbiota provided a biologic rationale for studying this approach further.

From cysteine to phenylalanine, the CDR3 is 13 amino acids long. Solely the CDR3 DNA is kept, with 39 bases framed from the first base. The germline V end is reduced by 4 bases and the J end by 7 bases; junction bases left unmatched: 6. For CDR1 and CDR2, the germline V gene lists SGHVS and FNYEAQ. Checkpoint therapy was initiated 14 to 28 days after autologous transplant, and ipilimumab was administered at 1 mg/kg intravenously on day 1 of selected weeks. Nivolumab was administered at 3 mg/kg intravenously on day 1 of weeks 1, 4, 7, 10, and every two weeks through week 26. Combined checkpoint inhibition with ipilimumab and nivolumab as consolidation after autologous stem cell transplantation was tested in a Phase Ib clinical trial.

This material consisted of PBMCs, taken in a trial of ipilimumab plus nivolumab as post-transplant consolidation. The sequence came from a male donor with diffuse large B-cell lymphoma. The chain links TRBV7-6 with TRBJ1-2; 7 bases in the junction line up with TRBD1. The nucleotide sequence is TGTGCCAGCAGCTCGGCCGACAGGGTTGGCTACACCTTC. It specifies CASSSADRVGYTF.